The present T cell receptor (beta chain) was sequenced within a study of T cells in Graves' hyperthyroidism and ophthalmopathy. The diagnoses drew upon clinical symptoms, serum thyroxine and TRAb, thyroid ultrasound and orbital computed tomography. Losses at the gene ends were 1 base for V and 5 bases for J; bases not matched to a gene: 16. Germline-derived CDR1 and CDR2 are KGHSH and LQKENI. This CDR3 has 18 amino acids. The investigators amplified TCR beta CDR3 regions from RNA transcripts. Initially, a first-round RT-PCR of the TCR CDR3 employed the HTBI primer set. Each CDR3 protein gets one entry after TCRdb re-called the multiplex PCR reads with MiXCR. Among over 350,000 distinct CDR3 sequences listed, over 12% were seen once. This clonotype was counted a few times.

This receptor was identified in a man aged 45-65 years with Graves' ophthalmopathy. The chain has TRBV18 and TRBJ2-7, with TRBD2 matching over 8 bases. The specimen sequenced was blood. CDR3 DNA sequence: TGTGCCAGCTCACCACTGGTTAGCGGGATACTAAAAGACGACGAGCAGTACTTC. Protein: CASSPLVSGILKDDEQYF.